Each of the 14 T cell receptor beta chains below was sequenced from the same sample in a study of T cells in women clearing cervical HPV infection. The repertoire was sequenced with immunoSEQ multiplex PCR; TCRdb's copy has only in-frame clones and lacks some. The clone table shows tens of thousands of clones, with the ten largest holding roughly 1.4%. The sequenced sample consisted of blood buffy coat. Receptors were obtained from a woman between 18 and 70 years old with a cervical HPV16 infection that either progressed to CIN3+ or cleared (not recorded which).

The CDR3 sequence: CASSPLSQGEQYF. CDR3 DNA, as far as it was read: TGTGCCAGCTCACCACTATCTCAGGGCGAG. V usage is TRBV18 and J usage is TRBJ2-7; D perhaps matches TRBD1 (5 bases). The read ends 3 residues early relative to the CDR3; the germline J gene fills the gap. The CDR3 consists of 13 residues. Germline V lookup: CDR1 KGHSH, CDR2 LQKENI. Trimming took off 1 base at V and 6 bases at J, with 10 bases between the two ends.

Comments on this clone: The CDR3 extends 3 residues past the end of the read, so its final part is completed from the germline J gene. The gene calls are TRBV7-2 and TRBJ1-6; D is uncertain. The germline V gene has CDR1 SGHTA and CDR2 FQGNSA. Trimming pared 5 bases from V and 6 bases from J, leaving 5 bases between. CDR3 length equals 12 residues. The CDR3 region is CASSPFNSPLHF. The CDR3 bases that were read are TGTGCCAGCAGCCCATTTAATTCACCC.

As regards this clone: The read terminates 3 residues ahead of where the CDR3 ends, so the germline J gene completes it. V is TRBV5-5 and J is TRBJ2-7, with D maybe TRBD1 (5 bases). CDR3 length: 13 amino acids. Germline V gene sequence: CDR1 SGHKS, CDR2 YYEKEE (reference sequence). Trimming pared 7 bases from V and 2 bases from J, leaving 13 bases between. CDR3 in amino acids: CASGPDTPYEQYF. The DNA read from the CDR3 is TGTGCCAGCGGACCGGACACTCCCTACGAG.

Of note for this clone: The read ends 3 residues before the CDR3 terminus; that terminus is restored from the germline J gene. The chain links TRBV7-3 to TRBJ1-4; D may be TRBD1 (5 bases). V was trimmed by 0 bases and J by 5 bases, leaving 10 bases between them. Germline CDR1 reads SGHTA; CDR2 reads FQGTGA. The CDR3 is made up of 15 amino acids. Partial CDR3 DNA: TGTGCCAGCAGCTTAACGGTGGCAGGGAATGAAAAA. Its translation is CASSLTVAGNEK. The CDR3 in its entirety is CASSLTVAGNEKLFF.

In regard to this clone: The read comes to an end 3 residues before the CDR3 does, leaving the germline J gene to fill in the end. The chain links TRBV18 to TRBJ2-1; 8 nucleotides line up with TRBD2. In germline, CDR1 is KGHSH, CDR2 LQKENI. The CDR3 extends over 16 amino acids. V lost 3 bases and J lost 4; bases outside the gene matches: 8. The CDR3 reads CASSPASGSVYNEQFF. The sequenced CDR3 bases are TGTGCCAGCTCACCTGCCAGCGGGAGTGTGTACAATGAG.

The CDR3 loop is CASSQGVETQYF. The DNA read from the CDR3 is TGTGCCAGCTCACAGGGGGTAGAGACC. The chain has TRBV18 and TRBJ2-5, with a tentative D call TRBD1 (6 bases). The read ends 3 residues before the CDR3 terminus; that terminus is restored from the germline J gene. V lost 4 bases and J lost 4, with 7 bases in between. The CDR3 has 12 amino acids. Germline V lookup: CDR1 KGHSH, CDR2 LQKENI.

As regards this clone: Sequencing ends 3 residues short of the CDR3 end; the germline J gene provides the rest. This sequence joins TRBV19 and TRBJ2-6; unclear D gene. Germline-derived CDR1 and CDR2 are LNHDA and SQIVND (reference sequence). Trimming shortened V by 6 bases and J by 0 bases, and 9 bases separated the two germline ends. There are 15 residues in the CDR3. CDR3 loop: CASRRQSSGANVLTF. The DNA read from the CDR3 is TGTGCCAGTAGACGTCAGTCCTCTGGGGCCAACGTC.

Notes on this clone: The read gets to within 3 residues of the CDR3 end, and the germline J gene fills in the rest. The chain is built from TRBV7-3 and TRBJ2-2, with D uncertain. CDR1 is SGHTA and CDR2 is FQGTGA in the germline V gene. V dropped 5 bases and J dropped 5 bases, with 15 bases sitting between them. The CDR3 consists of 15 residues. This CDR3 is CASSIIPGATGELFF. Partial CDR3 DNA: TGTGCCAGCAGCATAATTCCAGGCGCGACCGGGGAG.

Worth noting for this clone: The CDR3 goes on 3 residues after the read ends, and that part is filled in from the germline J gene. V is TRBV7-2 and J is TRBJ2-3, with D possibly TRBD1 on 5 matching bases. V shed 3 bases and J shed 2 bases, with 12 bases lying between them. The V gene's germline CDR1 is SGHTA and CDR2 FQGNSA. This CDR3 region has 15 residues. This chain's CDR3 is CASSFRAGATDTQYF. CDR3 DNA, as far as it was read: TGTGCCAGCAGCTTCCGAGCTGGGGCCACAGATACG.

With regard to this clone: The read finishes 3 residues shy of the CDR3 end, and the germline J gene is used to complete it. The chain carries TRBV20-1 and TRBJ1-1; unclear D gene. CDR1 is DFQATT and CDR2 is SNEGSKA in the germline V gene (reference sequence). This CDR3 is 14 amino acids long. V lost 0 bases and J 0 bases, leaving 8 bases between the germline ends. The CDR3: CSARDWAMNTEAFF. The part of the CDR3 DNA that was read is TGCAGTGCTAGAGATTGGGCTATGAACACTGAA.

Of note for this clone: The CDR3 end lies 3 residues beyond the end of the read and is filled in from the germline J gene. The V gene is TRBV5-1, the J gene TRBJ2-2; 9 nucleotides align to TRBD1. Unmatched junction bases numbered 3, after V lost 0 bases and J lost 6 bases. Per the germline V gene, CDR1 is SGHRS and CDR2 is YFSETQ. This CDR3 spans 15 amino acids. Incomplete CDR3 DNA: TGCGCCAGCAGCTTGGCCCGACAGGGGGCCGGGGAG. It yields the protein CASSLARQGAGE. In full, the CDR3 reads CASSLARQGAGELFF.

Considering frequency, this clone is medium-sized (0.01 to 0.1%). The CDR3 end lies 3 residues beyond the end of the read and is filled in from the germline J gene. V is TRBV19 and J is TRBJ1-1; D might be TRBD1 (5 bases). The germline V gene encodes CDR1 LNHDA and CDR2 SQIVND (reference sequence). The CDR3 spans 15 residues. V lost 1 base and J 1 base, leaving 10 bases between the germline ends. Partial CDR3 DNA: TGTGCCAGTAGTATAGCGGGGGTGGCGAACACTGAA. Residues: CASSIAGVANTE. The whole CDR3 sequence reads CASSIAGVANTEAFF.

On this clone itself: With the read ending 3 residues before the CDR3 end, the germline J gene is used to fill in that end. The V and J genes are TRBV19 and TRBJ2-1; D is ambiguous. The CDR3 covers 13 residues. Germline CDR1 is LNHDA and CDR2 is SQIVND (reference sequence). V gave up 5 bases and J gave up 3 bases, with 8 bases separating them. CDR3 sequence: CASSRVGYNEQFF. The part of the CDR3 DNA that was read is TGTGCCAGTAGTCGGGTGGGCTACAATGAG.

A note on this clone: The junction differs from germline at one of its ends, possibly a read error. Other DNA sequences in the same sample also yield this CDR3. CDR3 in amino acids: CASSGGQGHGNTIYF. CDR3 bases read: TGCGCCAGCAGCGGGGGACAGGGGCATGGAAACACA. The V call is TRBV5-1, the J call TRBJ1-3; 10 bases fit TRBD1. The read comes to an end 3 residues before the CDR3 does, leaving the germline J gene to fill in the end. Germline V gives CDR1 SGHRS, CDR2 YFSETQ. The CDR3 consists of 15 residues. Full variable domain (missing parts from reference TRBV5-1 and TRBJ1-3): KAGVTQTPRYLIKTRGQQVTLSCSPISGHRSVSWYQQTPGQGLQFLFEYFSETQRNKGNFPGRFSGRQFSNSRSEMNVSTLELGDSALYLCASSGGQGHGNTIYFGEGSWLTVV.